The T cell receptor (beta chain) under discussion was sequenced for a study of OX40 agonist ivuxolimab in advanced cancers. Across the whole study: Patients' therapy was ivuxolimab, an antibody that acts as an agonist of OX40 (CD134).

This clone appeared a single time. This CDR3 has 12 amino acids. The ends were cut back, 3 bases at V and 7 bases at J, with 10 bases in the middle. Germline V gene sequence: CDR1 MNHNS, CDR2 SASEGT. Assay: immunoSEQ multiplex PCR; the TCRdb copy retains only in-frame clones and omits some. The sample includes about 99,000 clones, around 96% of them seen just once. Sequencing used CD4+ or CD8+ T cells sorted from blood, obtained in a trial of the OX40 agonist ivuxolimab. The source is an adult with an advanced solid tumor such as melanoma, head and neck, liver or kidney cancer. The chain joins TRBV6-1 to TRBJ2-7; D not certain. The CDR3 bases are TGTGCCAGCAGTGACAGGTCCTTGGAGCAGTACTTC. Protein sequence: CASSDRSLEQYF.